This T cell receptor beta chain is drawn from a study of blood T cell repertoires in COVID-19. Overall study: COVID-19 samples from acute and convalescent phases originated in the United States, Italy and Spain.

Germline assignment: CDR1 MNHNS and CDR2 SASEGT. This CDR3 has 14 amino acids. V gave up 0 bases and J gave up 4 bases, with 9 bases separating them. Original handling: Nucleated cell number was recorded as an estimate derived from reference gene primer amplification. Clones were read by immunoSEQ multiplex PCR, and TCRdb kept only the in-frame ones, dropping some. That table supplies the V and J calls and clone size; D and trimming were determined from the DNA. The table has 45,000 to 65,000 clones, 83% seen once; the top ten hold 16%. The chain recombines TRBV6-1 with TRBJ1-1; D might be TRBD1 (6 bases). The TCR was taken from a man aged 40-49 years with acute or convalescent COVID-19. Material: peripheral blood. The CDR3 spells CASSEALDSTEAFF. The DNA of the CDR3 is TGTGCCAGCAGTGAAGCGCTGGACAGCACTGAAGCTTTCTTT.